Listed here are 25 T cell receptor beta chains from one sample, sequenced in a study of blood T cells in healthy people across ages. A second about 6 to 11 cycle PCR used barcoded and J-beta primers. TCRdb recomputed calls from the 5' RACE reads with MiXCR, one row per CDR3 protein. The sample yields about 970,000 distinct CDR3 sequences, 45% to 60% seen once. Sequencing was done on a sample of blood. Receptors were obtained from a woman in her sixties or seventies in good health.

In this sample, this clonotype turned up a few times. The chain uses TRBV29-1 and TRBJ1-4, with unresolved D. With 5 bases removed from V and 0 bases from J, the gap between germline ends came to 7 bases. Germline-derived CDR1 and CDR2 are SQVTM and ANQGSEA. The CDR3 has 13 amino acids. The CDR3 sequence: CSVLAATNEKLFF. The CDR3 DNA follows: TGCAGCGTTCTGGCCGCAACTAATGAAAAACTGTTTTTT. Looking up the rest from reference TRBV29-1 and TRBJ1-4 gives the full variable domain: SAVISQKPSRDICQRGTSLTIQCQVDSQVTMMFWYRQQPGQSLTLIATANQGSEATYESGFVIDKFPISRPNLTFSTLTVSNMSPEDSSIYLCSVLAATNEKLFFGSGTQLSVL.

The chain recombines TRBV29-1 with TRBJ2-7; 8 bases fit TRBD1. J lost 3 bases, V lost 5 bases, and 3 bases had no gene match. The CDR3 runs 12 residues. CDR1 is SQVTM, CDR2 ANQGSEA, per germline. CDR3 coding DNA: TGCAGCGTTAGACAGGGGAGCTACGAGCAGTACTTC. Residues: CSVRQGSYEQYF.

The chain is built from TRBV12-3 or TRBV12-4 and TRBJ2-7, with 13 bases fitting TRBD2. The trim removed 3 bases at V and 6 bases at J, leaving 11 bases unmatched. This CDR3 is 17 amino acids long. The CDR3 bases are TGTGCCAGCAGTTTCGGGATACTAGCGGGAGGGCCAGGCGAGCAGTACTTC. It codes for CASSFGILAGGPGEQYF.

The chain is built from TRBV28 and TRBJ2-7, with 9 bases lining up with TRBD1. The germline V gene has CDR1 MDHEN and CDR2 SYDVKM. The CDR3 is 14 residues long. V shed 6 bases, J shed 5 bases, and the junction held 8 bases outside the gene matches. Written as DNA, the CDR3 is TGTGCCAGCAGCTCGGGGACAGGGACCAACGAGCAGTACTTC. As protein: CASSSGTGTNEQYF.

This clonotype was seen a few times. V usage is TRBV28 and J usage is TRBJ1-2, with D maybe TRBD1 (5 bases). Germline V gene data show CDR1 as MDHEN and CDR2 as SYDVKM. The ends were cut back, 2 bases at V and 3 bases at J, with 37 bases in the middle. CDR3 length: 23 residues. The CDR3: CASSLTLVLVLKISGGEDYGYTF. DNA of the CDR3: TGTGCCAGCAGTTTAACCCTTGTGTTAGTCCTCAAGATTTCGGGGGGTGAGGACTATGGCTACACCTTC.

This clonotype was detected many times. Here the CDR3 DNA reads TGTGCCAGTGGCGTCCGGGACTCTATGAGTGGCTACACCTTC. Encoded protein: CASGVRDSMSGYTF. The chain has TRBV7-9 and TRBJ1-2; TRBD1 is a possible D gene (5 bases). Trimming took 9 bases from V and 7 from J, leaving 21 bases between them. The CDR3 has 14 residues. The V gene's germline CDR1 is SEHNR and CDR2 FQNEAQ (reference sequence).

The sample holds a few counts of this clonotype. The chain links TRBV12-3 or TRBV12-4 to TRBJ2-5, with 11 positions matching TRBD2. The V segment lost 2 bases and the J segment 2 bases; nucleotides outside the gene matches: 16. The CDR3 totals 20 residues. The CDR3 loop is CASSLRATSGSGGTQETQYF. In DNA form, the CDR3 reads TGTGCCAGCAGTTTACGGGCTACTAGCGGGAGTGGGGGTACGCAAGAGACCCAGTACTTC.

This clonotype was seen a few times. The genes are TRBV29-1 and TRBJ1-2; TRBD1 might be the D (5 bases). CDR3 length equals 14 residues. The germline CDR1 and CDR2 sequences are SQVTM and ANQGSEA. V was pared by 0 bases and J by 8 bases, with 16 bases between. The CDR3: CSVEDEGPTRGYTF. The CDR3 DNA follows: TGCAGCGTTGAAGATGAGGGACCAACGAGAGGCTACACCTTC.

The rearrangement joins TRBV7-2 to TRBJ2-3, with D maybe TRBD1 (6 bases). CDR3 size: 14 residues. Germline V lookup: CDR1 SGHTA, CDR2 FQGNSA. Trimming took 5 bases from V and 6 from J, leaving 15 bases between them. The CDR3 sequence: CASSPGQKGDTQYF. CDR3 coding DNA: TGTGCCAGCAGCCCGGGACAAAAGGGGGATACGCAGTATTTT.

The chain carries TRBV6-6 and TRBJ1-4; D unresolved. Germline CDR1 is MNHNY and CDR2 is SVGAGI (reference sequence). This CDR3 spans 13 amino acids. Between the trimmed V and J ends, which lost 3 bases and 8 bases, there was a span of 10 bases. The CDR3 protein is CASSYVLREKLFF. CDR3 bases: TGTGCCAGCAGTTATGTGCTCCGAGAAAAACTGTTTTTT.

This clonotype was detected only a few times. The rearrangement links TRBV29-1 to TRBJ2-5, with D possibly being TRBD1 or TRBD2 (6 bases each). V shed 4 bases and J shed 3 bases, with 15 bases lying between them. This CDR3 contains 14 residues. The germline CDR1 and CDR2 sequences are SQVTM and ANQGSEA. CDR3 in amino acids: CSVVPWGDKETQYF. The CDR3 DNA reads TGCAGCGTTGTTCCGTGGGGGGACAAAGAGACCCAGTACTTC.

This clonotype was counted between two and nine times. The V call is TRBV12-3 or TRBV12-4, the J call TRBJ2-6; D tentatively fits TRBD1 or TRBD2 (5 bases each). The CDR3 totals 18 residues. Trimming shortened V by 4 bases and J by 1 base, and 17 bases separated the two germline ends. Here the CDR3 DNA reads TGTGCCAGCAGTTCTAGCTTTTGGGACGTGTCTGGGGCCAACGTCCTGACTTTC. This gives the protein CASSSSFWDVSGANVLTF.

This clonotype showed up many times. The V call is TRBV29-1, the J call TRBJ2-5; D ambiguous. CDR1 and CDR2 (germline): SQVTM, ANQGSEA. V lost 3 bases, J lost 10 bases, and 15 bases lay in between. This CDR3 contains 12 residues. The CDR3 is CSVEGWSGDQYF. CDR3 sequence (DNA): TGCAGCGTTGAGGGGTGGAGTGGAGACCAGTACTTC.

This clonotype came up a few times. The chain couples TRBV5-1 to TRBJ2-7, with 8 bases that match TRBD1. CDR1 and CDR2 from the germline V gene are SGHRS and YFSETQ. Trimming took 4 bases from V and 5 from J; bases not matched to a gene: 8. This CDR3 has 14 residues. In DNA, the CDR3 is TGCGCCAGCAGCGATACCGGGACAGGAAACGAGCAGTACTTC. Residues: CASSDTGTGNEQYF.

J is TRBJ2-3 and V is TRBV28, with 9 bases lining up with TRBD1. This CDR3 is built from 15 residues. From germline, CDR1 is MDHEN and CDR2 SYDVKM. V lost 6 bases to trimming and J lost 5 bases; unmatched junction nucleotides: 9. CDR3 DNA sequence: TGTGCCAGCAGACCCGGGACAGGGTTTATAGATACGCAGTATTTT. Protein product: CASRPGTGFIDTQYF.

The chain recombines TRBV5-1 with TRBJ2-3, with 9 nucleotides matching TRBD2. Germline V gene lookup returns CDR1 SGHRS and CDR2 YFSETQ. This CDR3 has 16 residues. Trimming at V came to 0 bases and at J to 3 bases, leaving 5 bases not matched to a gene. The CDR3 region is CASSLEPSGNTDTQYF. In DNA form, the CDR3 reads TGCGCCAGCAGCTTGGAGCCTAGCGGGAATACAGATACGCAGTATTTT.

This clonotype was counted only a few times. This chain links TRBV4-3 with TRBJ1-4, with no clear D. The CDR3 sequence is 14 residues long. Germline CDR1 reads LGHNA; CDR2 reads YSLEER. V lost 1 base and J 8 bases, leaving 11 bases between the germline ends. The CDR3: CASSQVEGLEKLFF. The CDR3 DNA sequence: TGCGCCAGCAGCCAAGTTGAAGGGCTCGAAAAACTGTTTTTT.

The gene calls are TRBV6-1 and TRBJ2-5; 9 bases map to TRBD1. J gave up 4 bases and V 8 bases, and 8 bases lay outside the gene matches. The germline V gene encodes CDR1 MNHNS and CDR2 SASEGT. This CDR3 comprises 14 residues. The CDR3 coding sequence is TGTGCCAGCTCCTGGACAGGGGACCGAGAGACCCAGTACTTC. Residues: CASSWTGDRETQYF.

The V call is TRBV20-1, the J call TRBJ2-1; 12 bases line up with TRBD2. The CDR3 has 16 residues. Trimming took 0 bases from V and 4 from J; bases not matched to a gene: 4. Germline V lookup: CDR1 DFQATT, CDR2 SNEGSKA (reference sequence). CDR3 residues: CSARETSGRRYNEQFF. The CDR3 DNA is TGCAGTGCTAGAGAAACTAGCGGGAGGAGGTACAATGAGCAGTTCTTC.

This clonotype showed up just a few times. DNA for the CDR3: TGCAGTGCTAGAGATCCCCTAGCGCGAGGTTTTGAGCAGTTCTTC. This sequence encodes CSARDPLARGFEQFF. The rearrangement links TRBV20-1 to TRBJ2-1; tentative D call: TRBD2 (6 bases). The V gene lost 0 bases and the J gene lost 9 bases, with 18 bases spanning the gap. Germline V gene data show CDR1 as DFQATT and CDR2 as SNEGSKA (reference sequence). This CDR3 is 15 amino acids long.

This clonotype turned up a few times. CDR3 nucleotide sequence: TGCGCCAGCGGTTCGGGAGGCGCCAATGAGCAGTTCTTC. Encoded protein: CASGSGGANEQFF. The V gene is TRBV5-1, the J gene TRBJ2-1; 7 positions agree with TRBD2. Trimming removed 7 bases from V and 6 bases from J; junction bases left unmatched: 7. The CDR3 length is 13 residues. Per the germline V gene, CDR1 is SGHRS and CDR2 is YFSETQ.

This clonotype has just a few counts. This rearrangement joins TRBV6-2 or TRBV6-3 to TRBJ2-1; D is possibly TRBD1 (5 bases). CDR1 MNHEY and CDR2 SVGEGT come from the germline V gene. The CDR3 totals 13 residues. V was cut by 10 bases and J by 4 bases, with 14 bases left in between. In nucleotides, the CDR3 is TGTGCCATATTGAGTTGGACATACAATGAGCAGTTCTTC. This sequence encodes CAILSWTYNEQFF.

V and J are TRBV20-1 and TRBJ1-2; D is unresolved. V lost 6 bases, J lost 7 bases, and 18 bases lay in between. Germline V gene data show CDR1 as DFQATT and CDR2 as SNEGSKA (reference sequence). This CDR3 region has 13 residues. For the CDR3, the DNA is TGCAGTGCCCCCTCTGGGATTTTCGGTGGCTACACCTTC. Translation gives CSAPSGIFGGYTF.

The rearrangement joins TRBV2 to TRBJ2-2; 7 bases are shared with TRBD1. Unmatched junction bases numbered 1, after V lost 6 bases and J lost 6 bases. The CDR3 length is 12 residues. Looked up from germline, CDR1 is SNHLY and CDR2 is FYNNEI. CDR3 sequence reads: CASRGGAGELFF. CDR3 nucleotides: TGTGCCAGCAGAGGGGGCGCCGGGGAGCTGTTTTTT.

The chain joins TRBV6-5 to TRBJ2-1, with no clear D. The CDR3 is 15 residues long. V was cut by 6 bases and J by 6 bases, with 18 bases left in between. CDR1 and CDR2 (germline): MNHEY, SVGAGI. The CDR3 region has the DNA TGTGCCAGCAGACGACGGGCCGGGCAAACCAATGAGCAGTTCTTC. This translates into CASRRRAGQTNEQFF.